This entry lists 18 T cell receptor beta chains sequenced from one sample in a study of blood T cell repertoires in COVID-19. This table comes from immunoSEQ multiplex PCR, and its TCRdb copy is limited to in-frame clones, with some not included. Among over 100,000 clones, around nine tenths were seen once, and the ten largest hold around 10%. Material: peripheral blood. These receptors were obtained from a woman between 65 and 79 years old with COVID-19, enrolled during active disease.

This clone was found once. In DNA, the CDR3 is TGTGCCAGCAGTTCCTTGACAGGGACCACTGAAGCTTTCTTT. As protein: CASSSLTGTTEAFF. The chain has TRBV7-3 and TRBJ1-1; 7 bases line up with TRBD1. The ends lost 6 bases at V and 4 bases at J; junction bases unmatched: 8. The CDR3 spans 14 residues. Germline V gene data show CDR1 as SGHTA and CDR2 as FQGTGA.

The CDR3 region is CASSESGFNQPQHF. Written as DNA, the CDR3 is TGTGCCAGCAGTGAATCCGGGTTCAATCAGCCCCAGCATTTT. This rearrangement joins TRBV25-1 to TRBJ1-5, with no clear D. Germline assignment: CDR1 MGHDK and CDR2 SYGVNS. Between the trimmed V and J ends, which lost 1 base and 3 bases, there was a span of 7 bases. CDR3 length equals 14 residues.

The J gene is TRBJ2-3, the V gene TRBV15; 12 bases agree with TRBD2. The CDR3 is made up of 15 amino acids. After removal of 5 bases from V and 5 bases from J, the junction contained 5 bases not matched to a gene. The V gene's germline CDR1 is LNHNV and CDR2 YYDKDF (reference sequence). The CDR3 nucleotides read TGTGCCACCAGCCCGGGACTAGCGGGTATAGATACGCAGTATTTT. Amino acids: CATSPGLAGIDTQYF.

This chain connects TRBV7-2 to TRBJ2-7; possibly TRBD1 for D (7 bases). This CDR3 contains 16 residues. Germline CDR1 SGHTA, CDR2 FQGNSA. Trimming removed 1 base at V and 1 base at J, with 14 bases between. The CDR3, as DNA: TGTGCCAGCAGCTTAGGCGGGACAGTATTTTCCTACGAGCAGTACTTC. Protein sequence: CASSLGGTVFSYEQYF.

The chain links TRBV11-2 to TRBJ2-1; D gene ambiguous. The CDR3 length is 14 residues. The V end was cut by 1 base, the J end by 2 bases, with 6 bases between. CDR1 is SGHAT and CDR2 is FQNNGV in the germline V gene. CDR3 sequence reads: CASSLGRTYNEQFF. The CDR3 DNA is TGTGCCAGCAGCTTAGGGCGGACCTACAATGAGCAGTTCTTC.

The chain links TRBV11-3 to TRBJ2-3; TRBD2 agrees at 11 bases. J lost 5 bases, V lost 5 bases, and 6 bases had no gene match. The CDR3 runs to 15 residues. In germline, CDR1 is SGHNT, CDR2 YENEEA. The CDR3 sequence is CASSRLAGPGDTQYF. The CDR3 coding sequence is TGTGCCAGCAGCAGACTAGCGGGGCCCGGAGATACGCAGTATTTT.

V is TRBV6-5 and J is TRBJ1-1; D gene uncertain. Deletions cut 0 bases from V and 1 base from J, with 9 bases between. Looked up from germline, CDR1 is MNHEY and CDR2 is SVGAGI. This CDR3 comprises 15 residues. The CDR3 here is CASSYSTRKNTEAFF. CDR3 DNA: TGTGCCAGCAGTTACTCTACAAGAAAGAACACTGAAGCTTTCTTT.

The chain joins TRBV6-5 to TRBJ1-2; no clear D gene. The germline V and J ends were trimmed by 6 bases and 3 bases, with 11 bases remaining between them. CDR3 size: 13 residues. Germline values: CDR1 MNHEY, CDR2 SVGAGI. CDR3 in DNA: TGTGCCAGCAGACTCTCGTTTCACTATGGCTACACCTTC. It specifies CASRLSFHYGYTF.

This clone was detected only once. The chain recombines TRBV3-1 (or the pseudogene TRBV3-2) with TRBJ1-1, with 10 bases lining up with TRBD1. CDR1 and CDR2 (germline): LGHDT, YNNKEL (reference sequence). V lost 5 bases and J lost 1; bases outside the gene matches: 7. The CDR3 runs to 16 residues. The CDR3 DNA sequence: TGTGCCAGCAGCGCCCGGGACAGGGGCCCGAACACTGAAGCTTTCTTT. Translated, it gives CASSARDRGPNTEAFF.

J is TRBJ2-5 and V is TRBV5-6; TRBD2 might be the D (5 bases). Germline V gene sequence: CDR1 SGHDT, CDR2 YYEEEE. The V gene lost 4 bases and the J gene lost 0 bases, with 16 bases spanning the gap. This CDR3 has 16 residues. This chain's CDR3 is CASSTPHPGYQETQYF. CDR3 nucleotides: TGTGCCAGCAGCACACCCCACCCGGGATACCAAGAGACCCAGTACTTC. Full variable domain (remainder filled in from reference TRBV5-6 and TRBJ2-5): DAGVTQSPTHLIKTRGQQVTLRCSPKSGHDTVSWYQQALGQGPQFIFQYYEEEERQRGNFPDRFSGHQFPNYSSELNVNALLLGDSALYLCASSTPHPGYQETQYFGPGTRLLVL.

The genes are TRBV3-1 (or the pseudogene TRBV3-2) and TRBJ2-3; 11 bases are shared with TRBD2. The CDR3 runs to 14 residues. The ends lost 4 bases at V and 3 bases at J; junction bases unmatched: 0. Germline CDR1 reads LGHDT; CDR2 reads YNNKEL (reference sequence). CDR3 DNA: TGTGCCAGCAGCCGACTAGCGGGGACAGATACGCAGTATTTT. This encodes CASSRLAGTDTQYF.

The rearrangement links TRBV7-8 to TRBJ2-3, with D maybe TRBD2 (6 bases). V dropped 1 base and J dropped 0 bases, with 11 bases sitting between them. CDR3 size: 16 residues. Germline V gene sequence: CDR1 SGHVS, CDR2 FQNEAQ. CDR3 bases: TGTGCCAGCAGCTTAGAAGAGGGACTGAGCACAGATACGCAGTATTTT. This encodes CASSLEEGLSTDTQYF. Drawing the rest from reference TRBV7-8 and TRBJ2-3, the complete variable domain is GAGVSQSPRYKVAKRGQDVALRCDPISGHVSLFWYQQALGQGPEFLTYFQNEAQLDKSGLPSDRFFAERPEGSVSTLKIQRTQQEDSAVYLCASSLEEGLSTDTQYFGPGTRLTVL.

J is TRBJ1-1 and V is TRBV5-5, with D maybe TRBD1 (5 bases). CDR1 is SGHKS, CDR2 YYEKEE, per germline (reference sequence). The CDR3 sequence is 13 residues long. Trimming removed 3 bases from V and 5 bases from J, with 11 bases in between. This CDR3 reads CASSSGVGTEAFF. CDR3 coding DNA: TGTGCCAGCAGCTCGGGGGTTGGGACTGAAGCTTTCTTT.

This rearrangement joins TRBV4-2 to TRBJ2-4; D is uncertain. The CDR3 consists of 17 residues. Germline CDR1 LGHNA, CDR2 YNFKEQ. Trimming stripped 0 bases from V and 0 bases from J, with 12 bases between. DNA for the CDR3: TGTGCCAGCAGCCAAGATGTTAGCCGACTAGCCAAAAACATTCAGTACTTC. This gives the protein CASSQDVSRLAKNIQYF.

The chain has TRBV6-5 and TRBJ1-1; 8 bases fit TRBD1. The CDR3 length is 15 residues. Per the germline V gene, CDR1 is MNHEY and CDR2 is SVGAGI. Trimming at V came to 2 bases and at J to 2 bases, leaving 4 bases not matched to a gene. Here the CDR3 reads CASSYLQGGNTEAFF. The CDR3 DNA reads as TGTGCCAGCAGTTACCTACAGGGGGGAAACACTGAAGCTTTCTTT.

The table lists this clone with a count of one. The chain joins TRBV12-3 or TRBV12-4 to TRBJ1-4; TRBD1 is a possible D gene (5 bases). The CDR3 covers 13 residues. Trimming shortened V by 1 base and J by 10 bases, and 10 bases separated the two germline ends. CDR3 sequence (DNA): TGTGCCAGCAGTTTAGTTTCGGGGGGAAAACTGTTTTTT. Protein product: CASSLVSGGKLFF.

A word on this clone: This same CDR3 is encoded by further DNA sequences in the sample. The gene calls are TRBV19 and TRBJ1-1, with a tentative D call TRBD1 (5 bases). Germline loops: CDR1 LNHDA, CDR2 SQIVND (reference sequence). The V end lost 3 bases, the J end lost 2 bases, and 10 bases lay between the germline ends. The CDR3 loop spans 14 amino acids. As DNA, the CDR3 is TGTGCCAGTAGTATCGGGCAGGGAAACACTGAAGCTTTCTTT. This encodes CASSIGQGNTEAFF.

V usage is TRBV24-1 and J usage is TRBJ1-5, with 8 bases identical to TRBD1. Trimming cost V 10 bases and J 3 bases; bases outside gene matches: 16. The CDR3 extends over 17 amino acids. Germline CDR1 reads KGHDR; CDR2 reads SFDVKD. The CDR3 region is CATPLLRQGRTNQPQHF. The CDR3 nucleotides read TGTGCCACTCCTCTACTCCGACAGGGGAGGACCAATCAGCCCCAGCATTTT.